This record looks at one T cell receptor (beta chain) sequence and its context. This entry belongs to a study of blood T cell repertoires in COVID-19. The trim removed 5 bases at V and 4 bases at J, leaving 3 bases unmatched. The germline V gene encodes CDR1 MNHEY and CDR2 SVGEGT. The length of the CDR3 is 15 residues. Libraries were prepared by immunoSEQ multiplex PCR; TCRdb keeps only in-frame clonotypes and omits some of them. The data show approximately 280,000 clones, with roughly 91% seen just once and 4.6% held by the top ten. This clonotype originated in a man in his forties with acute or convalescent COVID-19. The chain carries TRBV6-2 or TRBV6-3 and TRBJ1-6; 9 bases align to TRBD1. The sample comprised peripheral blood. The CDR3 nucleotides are TGTGCCAGCAGTACTGGGACAGGGTATAATTCACCCCTCCACTTT. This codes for CASSTGTGYNSPLHF.